This TCR beta chain was captured in a study of cytomegalovirus exposure and HLA in healthy donors. Turning to the study itself: An early data release held some 85 million unique TCRs from HLA-typed donors. Study conclusions and caveats: The study carried out a later analysis of TCR beta sequences. It associated approximately 15,000 of them with specific HLA alleles at a false discovery rate of 0.05. Presence/absence analyses supposed approximately even sequencing depth among donors. About 87% or about 30% of the time was how often most TCR beta V segments were productive, according to an earlier analysis.

With respect to this clone: Its target is unknown.

Use of 60 Vbeta and 13 Jbeta primers characterized the PCR. The protocol was immunoSEQ multiplex PCR, while the TCRdb copy is restricted to in-frame clones and leaves out a portion. The table includes about 67,000 clones, 80% to 90% detected once. The V gene lost 6 bases and the J gene lost 5 bases, with 26 bases spanning the gap. CDR3 length equals 18 residues. CDR1 and CDR2 (germline): SGHKS, YYEKEE (reference sequence). The rearrangement links TRBV5-5 to TRBJ2-2; D is perhaps TRBD2 (5 bases). The receptor was derived from a woman in her twenties or thirties in good health and CMV-seropositive. Sequenced sample: PBMCs. The CDR3 DNA is TGTGCCAGCACCACGTCGATTAACTGGATCACGGGGACCGGGGAGCTGTTTTTT. Protein sequence: CASTTSINWITGTGELFF.